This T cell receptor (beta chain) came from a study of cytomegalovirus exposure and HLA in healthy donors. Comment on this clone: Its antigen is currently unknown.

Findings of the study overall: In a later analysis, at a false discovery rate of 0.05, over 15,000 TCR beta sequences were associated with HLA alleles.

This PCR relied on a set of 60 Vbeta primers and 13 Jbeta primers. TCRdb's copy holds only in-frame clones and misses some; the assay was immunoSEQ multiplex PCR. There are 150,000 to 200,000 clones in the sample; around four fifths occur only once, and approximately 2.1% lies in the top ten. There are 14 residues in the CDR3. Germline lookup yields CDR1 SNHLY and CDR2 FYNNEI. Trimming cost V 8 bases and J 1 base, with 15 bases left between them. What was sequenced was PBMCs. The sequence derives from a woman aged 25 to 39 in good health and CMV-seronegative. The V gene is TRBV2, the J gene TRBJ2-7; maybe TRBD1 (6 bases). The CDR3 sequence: CASGGQSFSYEQYF. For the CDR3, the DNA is TGTGCCAGCGGCGGACAGTCCTTTTCCTACGAGCAGTACTTC.